This entry features one T cell receptor (beta chain) sequence. Its antigen is not identified. This entry comes from a study of T-cell memory formation after mild COVID-19. Overall study context: There were largely donor-specific TCR clusters.

General study results and limits: Contracting CD4+ clones lay largely in CM and EM, with CD8+ ones residing in EMRA.

TCRdb fed the 5' RACE reads into MiXCR, producing one record per CDR3 protein. The sample has around 450,000 distinct CDR3 sequences, approximately 25% seen once; the top ten hold 7.5% to 10%. The CDR3 contains 12 residues. V lost 3 bases and J 8 bases, leaving 11 bases between the germline ends. Germline V lookup: CDR1 SQVTM, CDR2 ANQGSEA. The TCR comes from an adult woman who had mild COVID-19 (a few samples of this study predate the infection). Cell type and time point are not known. V usage is TRBV29-1 and J usage is TRBJ2-1, with a tentative D call TRBD1 (5 bases). Sequencing was carried out using PBMCs or a T cell subset sorted from them (not recorded which). The CDR3 DNA reads as TGCAGCGTTGACAGGGATCGGGATGAGCAGTTCTTC. This sequence encodes CSVDRDRDEQFF.